Listed below are T cell receptor beta chains from one sample, sequenced in a study of shared clonotypes between healthy human individuals. Method: immunoSEQ multiplex PCR; TCRdb's copy keeps in-frame clones and lacks some. The sample carries roughly 2.2 million clones, under 95% recorded once. Sequencing was done on a sample of naive CD4+ T cells from PBMCs. The receptors derive from a man younger than 30 in good health. Some clones in this sample may be carry-over from other donors' samples. CDR3s include the opening cysteine and the closing phenylalanine or tryptophan. Fields, in order: J gene, clone size, D gene, V gene, CDR3 protein, CDR3 DNA. D genes are given only for firm matches. Only part of the rows carry a size: once, few, many, or a class if the clone is expanded.

>TRBJ2-7|once|TRBD2|TRBV2
CTNQRERSYEQYF
TGTACGAATCAGCGGGAGCGCTCCTACGAGCAGTACTTC
>TRBJ1-1|once|-|TRBV28
CASSLWAEMNTEAFF
TGTGCCAGCAGTTTATGGGCAGAGATGAACACTGAAGCTTTCTTT
>TRBJ1-1|-|TRBD1|TRBV7-9
CASSLNRGEAFF
TGTGCCAGCAGCCTAAACAGGGGTGAAGCTTTCTTT
>TRBJ2-6|-|-|TRBV11-2
CASSPRRDLRANVLTF
TGTGCCAGCAGCCCCAGACGGGACCTCAGAGCCAACGTCCTGACTTTC
>TRBJ2-3|few|-|TRBV5-1
CASSLGSTDTQYF
TGCGCCAGCAGCTTAGGGTCCACAGATACGCAGTATTTT
>TRBJ2-6|-|-|TRBV23-1
CASSGHSGANVLTF
TGCGCCAGCAGTGGGCATTCTGGGGCCAACGTCCTGACTTTC
>TRBJ1-5|once|TRBD1|TRBV30
CAWSAQTGTAFFQPQHF
TGTGCCTGGAGTGCGCAAACCGGGACAGCTTTTTTTCAGCCCCAGCATTTT
>TRBJ2-3|-|-|TRBV6-1
CASRGGGSDTQYF
TGTGCCAGCAGGGGAGGGGGCTCAGATACGCAGTATTTT
>TRBJ1-2|once|-|TRBV28
CASTKGGTLTGGYTF
TGTGCCAGCACAAAAGGGGGGACCCTAACGGGCGGCTACACCTTC
>TRBJ2-2|-|-|TRBV5-1
CASSRELTVPLDTGELFF
TGCGCCAGCAGCCGAGAACTTACAGTACCCCTTGACACCGGGGAGCTGTTTTTT